This T cell receptor beta chain was sequenced in a study of beta chain features in type 1 diabetes. One heparinised blood draw averaging roughly 100 mL was given by each donor. Sorted CD4+ subsets: naive, central memory, regulatory, stem cell-like memory (CD45RO/CCR7/CD25/CD127/CD95/CD27 panel). Sequenced material consisted of expressed TCRB transcripts (all of the isolated RNA was reverse transcribed). The assay was immunoSEQ multiplex PCR, and TCRdb's table has in-frame clones only and misses some. The sample shows 130,000 to 150,000 clones, about 50% of them seen only once. CDR1 and CDR2 from the germline V gene are MNHNY and SVGAGI (reference sequence). Germline trimming cut 6 bases from V and 0 bases from J; bases unmatched to any gene: 0. The CDR3 is 14 residues long.

Sample: Tregs from blood. The chain links TRBV6-6 to TRBJ2-2, with 8 bases fitting TRBD1. The sequence was obtained from a man aged 18 to 35 in good health. DNA for the CDR3: TGTGCCAGCAGGGGACAGGCGAACACCGGGGAGCTGTTTTTT. Amino acids: CASRGQANTGELFF.